This T cell receptor (beta chain) was recovered during a study of blood T cell repertoires in COVID-19. About the study: The samples span acute and convalescent COVID-19 from the United States, Italy and Spain. Sources were T cells, B-cell-depleted T cells, or PBMCs; the material itself was cDNA or gDNA.

TCRdb's copy holds only in-frame clones and misses some; the assay was immunoSEQ multiplex PCR. The table records approximately 170,000 clones, 65% to 85% of them present only once. Living in 24 US areas, the participants were between roughly 18 and 95 years of age. Symptom resolution, clearance, or two negative PCRs marked donors in Cohort 3 as recovered. Germline CDR1 is SGHAT and CDR2 is FQNNGV. The CDR3 spans 15 residues. V trimming: 5 bases; J trimming: 5 bases; junction bases outside the gene matches: 10. The sequenced sample was PBMCs or T cells enriched from blood (not recorded which). This receptor was obtained from a woman aged 30 to 39 who had recovered from COVID-19. The V and J genes are TRBV11-2 and TRBJ2-7; 9 positions match TRBD1. In DNA, the CDR3 is TGTGCCAGCAGCCAGATAAGACAGGGGGACCACGAGCAGTACTTC. This translates into CASSQIRQGDHEQYF.